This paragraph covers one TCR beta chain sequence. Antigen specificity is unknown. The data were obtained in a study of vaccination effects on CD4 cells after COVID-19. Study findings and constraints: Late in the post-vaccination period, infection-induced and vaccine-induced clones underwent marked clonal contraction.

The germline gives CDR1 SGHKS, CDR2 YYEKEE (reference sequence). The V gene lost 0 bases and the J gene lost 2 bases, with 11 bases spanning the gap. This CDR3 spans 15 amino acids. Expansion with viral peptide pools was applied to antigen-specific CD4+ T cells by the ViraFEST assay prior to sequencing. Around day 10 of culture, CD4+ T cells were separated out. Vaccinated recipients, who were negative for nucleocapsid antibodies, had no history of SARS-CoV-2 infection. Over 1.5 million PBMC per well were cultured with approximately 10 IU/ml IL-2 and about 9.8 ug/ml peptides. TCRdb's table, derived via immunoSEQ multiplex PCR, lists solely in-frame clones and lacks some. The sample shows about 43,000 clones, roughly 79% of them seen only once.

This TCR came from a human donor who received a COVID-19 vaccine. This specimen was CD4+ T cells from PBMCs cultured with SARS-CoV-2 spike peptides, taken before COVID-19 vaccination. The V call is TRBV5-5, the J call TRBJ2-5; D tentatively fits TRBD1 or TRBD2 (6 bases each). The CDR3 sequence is CASSLAGGGQETQYF. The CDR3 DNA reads TGTGCCAGCAGCTTGGCCGGGGGCGGGCAAGAGACCCAGTACTTC.